The 20 T cell receptor beta chains below were found in one sample sequenced in a study of shared clonotypes between healthy human individuals. Selected positively for CCR7 and CD45RO-negative, naive CD8 cells excluded terminally differentiated effector memory CD45RA+ cells. Sequencing was performed with immunoSEQ multiplex PCR; in TCRdb, only in-frame clones are kept and a portion is missing. The sample gives about 2.2 million clones, roughly 95% of which show up once; approximately 1.6% is in the top ten. Sequenced material: naive CD8+ T cells from PBMCs. These receptors were obtained from a man between 18 and 35 years old in good health. Some clones in this sample may be carry-over from other donors' samples.

The V and J genes are TRBV15 and TRBJ1-3; D gene ambiguous. The V gene's germline CDR1 is LNHNV and CDR2 YYDKDF (reference sequence). V gave up 2 bases and J gave up 0 bases, with 14 bases separating them. The CDR3 is made up of 17 amino acids. The CDR3: CATSRRTGISSGNTIYF. The CDR3 bases are TGTGCCACCAGCAGACGAACCGGGATCAGCTCTGGAAACACCATATATTTT.

This chain uses TRBV6-6 with TRBJ2-7, with D possibly matching TRBD2 (6 bases). This CDR3 is 15 amino acids long. Germline assignment: CDR1 MNHNY and CDR2 SVGAGI (reference sequence). V was trimmed by 0 bases and J by 7 bases, leaving 16 bases between them. CDR3 residues: CASSYSFQTGEEQYF. CDR3 nucleotides: TGTGCCAGCAGTTACTCGTTTCAAACGGGAGAAGAGCAGTACTTC.

The rearrangement uses TRBV28 and TRBJ2-6; 10 bases fit TRBD2. Losses at the gene ends were 3 bases for V and 1 base for J; bases not matched to a gene: 6. Germline V lookup: CDR1 MDHEN, CDR2 SYDVKM. The CDR3 runs 18 residues. The CDR3 protein is CASSFNLAGVSGANVLTF. CDR3 bases: TGTGCCAGCAGTTTTAACCTAGCGGGAGTGTCTGGGGCCAACGTCCTGACTTTC.

A single count supports this clone. The V call is TRBV19, the J call TRBJ2-1; D may be TRBD2 (5 bases). The CDR3 runs 12 residues. CDR1 LNHDA and CDR2 SQIVND come from the germline V gene (reference sequence). V lost 8 bases to trimming and J lost 5 bases, with 10 bases between them. The DNA for the CDR3 is TGTGCCAGTGCGACTAACAACAATGAGCAGTTCTTC. Its protein product is CASATNNNEQFF.

The chain has TRBV7-2 and TRBJ1-1; D is perhaps TRBD1 (6 bases). The germline V and J ends were trimmed by 0 bases and 4 bases, with 15 bases remaining between them. In germline, CDR1 is SGHTA, CDR2 FQGNSA. CDR3 length: 16 amino acids. Written as DNA, the CDR3 is TGTGCCAGCAGCTTAGCGTGGAGGAGGGGGGGCACTGAAGCTTTCTTT. Protein: CASSLAWRRGGTEAFF.

The V and J genes are TRBV7-6 and TRBJ2-3, with D unclear. Trimming shortened V by 4 bases and J by 2 bases, and 7 bases separated the two germline ends. The CDR3 is made up of 13 amino acids. Germline CDR1 is SGHVS and CDR2 is FNYEAQ. The CDR3 is CASSSKATDTQYF. DNA for the CDR3: TGTGCCAGCAGCTCCAAAGCCACAGATACGCAGTATTTT.

The table lists this clone with a count of one. V gene TRBV7-9 combines with J gene TRBJ1-4; no reliable D call. This CDR3 spans 15 amino acids. Germline V gene sequence: CDR1 SEHNR, CDR2 FQNEAQ (reference sequence). V was pared by 1 base and J by 0 bases, with 6 bases between. Here the CDR3 reads CASSLDGPTNEKLFF. CDR3 bases: TGTGCCAGCAGCTTAGACGGACCAACTAATGAAAAACTGTTTTTT.

V and J are TRBV10-2 and TRBJ2-5; TRBD2 might be the D (5 bases). Germline CDR1 and CDR2: WSHSY and SAAADI. Trimming removed 0 bases at V and 1 base at J, with 15 bases between. The CDR3 extends over 17 amino acids. The CDR3 loop is CASSESALAIIQETQYF. DNA of the CDR3: TGCGCCAGCAGTGAGTCGGCGCTAGCCATAATCCAAGAGACCCAGTACTTC.

On this clone: This sample includes further DNA sequences coding for the same CDR3. This sequence joins TRBV2 and TRBJ2-3; D unclear. Trimming shortened V by 0 bases and J by 5 bases, and 3 bases separated the two germline ends. The CDR3 is 12 residues long. Per germline, CDR1 SNHLY and CDR2 FYNNEI. The DNA for the CDR3 is TGTGCCAGCAGTGAAGCGTTAGATACGCAGTATTTT. It translates to CASSEALDTQYF.

The genes are TRBV6-1 and TRBJ2-1; maybe TRBD1 (6 bases). Trimming removed 6 bases from V and 4 bases from J, with 10 bases in between. The CDR3 totals 13 residues. CDR1 MNHNS and CDR2 SASEGT come from the germline V gene. The CDR3 coding sequence is TGTGCCAGCAGGGACAGACAATACAATGAGCAGTTCTTC. It specifies CASRDRQYNEQFF.

The rearrangement links TRBV29-1 to TRBJ2-7, with 7 bases identical to TRBD2. This CDR3 has 12 amino acids. CDR1 and CDR2 from the germline V gene are SQVTM and ANQGSEA. The V and J ends lost 6 bases and 2 bases, in that order; junction bases with no gene match: 4. The CDR3 protein is CSVRGGTYEQYF. The CDR3 DNA follows: TGCAGCGTCCGCGGGGGAACCTACGAGCAGTACTTC.

The chain joins TRBV10-2 to TRBJ2-7; D perhaps matches TRBD2 (6 bases). V was cut by 7 bases and J by 2 bases, with 15 bases left in between. CDR3 length: 14 residues. Germline V gene data show CDR1 as WSHSY and CDR2 as SAAADI. The DNA of the CDR3 is TGCGCCAGCAATATCGCAGGAGGGGCCTACGAGCAGTACTTC. Translation gives CASNIAGGAYEQYF.

The chain employs TRBV4-2 and TRBJ2-3, with 9 bases lining up with TRBD1. This CDR3 region has 16 residues. The germline gives CDR1 LGHNA, CDR2 YNFKEQ. V was pared by 5 bases and J by 3 bases, with 9 bases of the junction left unmatched. CDR3 sequence (DNA): TGTGCCAGCAGCGGCCGGGACAGGGATGTAACAGATACGCAGTATTTT. Translating gives CASSGRDRDVTDTQYF.

This chain connects TRBV15 to TRBJ2-2; 8 bases are shared with TRBD2. Unmatched junction bases numbered 7, after V lost 3 bases and J lost 1 base. CDR1 LNHNV and CDR2 YYDKDF come from the germline V gene (reference sequence). The CDR3 length is 17 residues. CDR3 residues: CATSRSKLAVNTGELFF. The CDR3 DNA reads TGTGCCACCAGCAGGTCCAAACTAGCGGTGAACACCGGGGAGCTGTTTTTT.

The V and J genes are TRBV5-1 and TRBJ2-7, with 7 nucleotides matching TRBD2. V lost 4 bases, J lost 3 bases, and 10 bases stayed unmatched. The germline V gene has CDR1 SGHRS and CDR2 YFSETQ. This CDR3 spans 15 amino acids. The CDR3 loop is CASSPVGGSRYEQYF. The DNA of the CDR3 is TGCGCCAGCAGCCCAGTGGGGGGGAGTCGCTACGAGCAGTACTTC.

This sequence joins TRBV6-6 and TRBJ1-1, with D maybe TRBD1 (6 bases). Germline CDR1 MNHNY, CDR2 SVGAGI (reference sequence). The CDR3 is 12 residues long. V lost 5 bases, J lost 5 bases, and 9 bases lay in between. CDR3 sequence reads: CASSHRETEAFF. The CDR3 DNA follows: TGTGCCAGCAGTCACAGGGAGACTGAAGCTTTCTTT.

This clone was observed a single time. This chain connects TRBV11-2 to TRBJ2-4, with 9 bases identical to TRBD2. The CDR3 has 19 amino acids. The trim removed 1 base at V and 4 bases at J, leaving 14 bases unmatched. The germline V gene encodes CDR1 SGHAT and CDR2 FQNNGV. This CDR3 reads CASSLVATSGPNPKNIQYF. For the CDR3, the DNA is TGTGCCAGCAGCTTAGTCGCGACTAGCGGACCGAATCCAAAAAACATTCAGTACTTC.

The chain employs TRBV7-3 and TRBJ2-1; no reliable D call. V was shortened by 0 bases and J by 5 bases, with 11 bases between the two germline ends. The CDR3 consists of 15 residues. Germline-derived CDR1 and CDR2 are SGHTA and FQGTGA. CDR3: CASSLTGSIDNEQFF. DNA of the CDR3: TGTGCCAGCAGCTTAACGGGTTCAATCGACAATGAGCAGTTCTTC.

This clone was detected only once. At the DNA level, this CDR3 is encoded by other sequences in the same sample as well. The gene calls are TRBV9 and TRBJ2-7, with D tentatively TRBD2 (5 bases). Trimming shortened V by 0 bases and J by 6 bases, and 10 bases separated the two germline ends. From germline, CDR1 is SGDLS and CDR2 YYNGEE. There are 13 residues in the CDR3. CDR3 nucleotides: TGTGCCAGCAGCGTAGGAGGGAAGGGCGAGCAGTACTTC. It specifies CASSVGGKGEQYF.

In its sample, this clone was seen once. J is TRBJ2-7 and V is TRBV27; 8 bases fit TRBD2. Germline loops: CDR1 MNHEY, CDR2 SMNVEV (reference sequence). V shed 1 base, J shed 2 bases, and the junction held 7 bases outside the gene matches. The CDR3 extends over 16 amino acids. The CDR3: CASSLFASGRTYEQYF. The CDR3 DNA reads as TGTGCCAGCAGTTTATTCGCTAGCGGGCGCACCTACGAGCAGTACTTC.